This T cell receptor beta chain appears in the sequencing data of a study of molecular identifiers for immune sequencing clone quantification. Naive CD8 libraries came from about 20,000 to 1,000,000 sorted cells with 10%, 30% or 50% RNA. TCRdb reanalysed the PCR reads using MiXCR and keeps one entry per CDR3 protein. Of about 640,000 distinct CDR3 sequences in the sample, 20% were seen once. The germline V gene encodes CDR1 PRHDT and CDR2 FYEKMQ (reference sequence). The CDR3 covers 17 residues. V dropped 2 bases and J dropped 11 bases, with 25 bases sitting between them. The TCR comes from a human donor in good health. Some libraries in this study had Jurkat cell RNA spiked in. The sample consisted of naive CD8+ T cells from blood, with Jurkat cell RNA spiked in. As to subset: FACS-sorted CD8+CD4-CCR7+CD45RA+ naive T cells. The chain employs TRBV13 and TRBJ2-1; D gene uncertain. The CDR3 nucleotides are TGTGCCAGCAGCTTAAATCTTCTGGGTACTGTGTCTTCGAAGCAGTTCTTC. This gives the protein CASSLNLLGTVSSKQFF.